The entry below gives a single T cell receptor beta chain sequence along with its context. A read error may explain this, as a much larger clone is one base away. Germline V gene sequence: CDR1 SGHKS, CDR2 YYEKEE (reference sequence). This CDR3 region has 16 residues. The data belong to a study of response to subunit inactivated influenza vaccine. Via MiXCR, TCRdb re-called the RT-PCR reads, giving one row per CDR3 protein. The sample holds around 750,000 distinct CDR3 sequences, 20% to 25% seen once. The gene calls are TRBV5-5 and TRBJ2-1; TRBD2 matches 11 bases. The input for sequencing was PBMCs from blood, taken 5 days after vaccination. The sequence came from a man in his fifties who received an inactivated influenza vaccine. CDR3 region: CASSTSGRSSYTEQFF. The CDR3 nucleotides are TGTGCCAGCAGCACTAGCGGGAGAAGCTCCTACACTGAGCAGTTCTTC.